This T cell receptor (beta chain) comes out of a study of neurological immune-mediated disorders. About the research overall: Among the approximately 34 patients with multiple sclerosis, 31 were relapsing-remitting, while 3 were secondary progressive. Study outcomes and limitations: Patients with HTLV-1-associated myelopathy showed the most TCR clonal expansion. Those with multiple sclerosis showed the least, falling below healthy controls.

Unsorted libraries were prepared from 2 million PBMCs held at -80 C. This clonotype was counted a few times. Its antigen is not identified. Trimming shortened V by 1 base and J by 0 bases, and 9 bases separated the two germline ends. CDR1 and CDR2 from the germline V gene are DFQATT and SNEGSKA (reference sequence). The CDR3 totals 15 residues. Via MiXCR, TCRdb re-called the 5' RACE reads, giving one row per CDR3 protein. The sample contains fewer than 85,000 distinct CDR3 sequences, about 4% of which appear only once. The rearrangement joins TRBV20-1 to TRBJ1-4; unclear D gene. The TCR was taken from a man aged 30 to 39 with multiple sclerosis. Specimen: PBMCs. DNA for the CDR3: TGCAGTGCTAGAGCCCTGAGGACAACTAATGAAAAACTGTTTTTT. Protein sequence: CSARALRTTNEKLFF.